This TCR beta chain was documented in a study of regulatory T cells in long-lasting Graves disease. Study results and limitations: TRBV28 was favored in persistent disease, as were TRBJ1-2 and TRBJ2-5.

With iRepertoire HTBI primers and Arm-PCR of CDR3 regions, TCR beta libraries were built. MiXCR, applied by TCRdb to the multiplex PCR reads, yields one record per CDR3 protein. The sample includes about 450,000 distinct CDR3 sequences, roughly 15% seen only once; the top ten take 17%. In this sample, this clonotype turned up a few times. Its antigen is as yet unknown. Noted time point: newly diagnosed GD, antithyroid drugs for less than 3 months. The TCR library was prepared using RNA isolated from PBMCs. Graves' disease diagnosis followed American Thyroid Association guidelines. The CDR3 has 17 amino acids. Germline V CDR1 and CDR2: LGHDT, YNNKEL (reference sequence). Trimming took off 0 bases at V and 0 bases at J, with 13 bases between the two ends. A further study also used this sample, focusing on T cells in Graves' hyperthyroidism and ophthalmopathy. This second study says: No ophthalmopathy progression within 18 months constituted stable Graves' hyperthyroidism.

The V and J genes are TRBV3-1 and TRBJ2-3, with D perhaps matching TRBD1 or TRBD2 (6 bases each). This receptor was identified in a woman in her forties or fifties with Graves disease. The sample in question was peripheral blood mononuclear cells (PBMCs), obtained at new diagnosis, from a patient treated with antithyroid drugs. The CDR3 sequence is CASSQDGWGASTDTQYF. Written as DNA, the CDR3 is TGTGCCAGCAGCCAAGATGGTTGGGGGGCTAGCACAGATACGCAGTATTTT.